In this sample, the clone carrying this TCR beta chain turned up once. One junction end disagrees with the germline gene, perhaps due to a read error. The length of the CDR3 is 12 residues. Germline V gene sequence: CDR1 SGHTA, CDR2 FQGNSA. Using immunoSEQ multiplex PCR, the repertoire was profiled, and TCRdb retains in-frame clones only, with some absent. The sample records under 450,000 clones, roughly 90% being singletons. These data come from a study of blood T cell repertoires in COVID-19. The receptor was derived from a woman aged 40 to 49 with COVID-19, enrolled during active disease. The chain carries TRBV7-2 and TRBJ2-7; no reliable D call. Input material: peripheral blood. The CDR3 DNA reads as TGTGCCAGCAGCTTAGAGTCCCCCAGGCCCGTCTTC. The encoded protein is CASSLESPRPVF.